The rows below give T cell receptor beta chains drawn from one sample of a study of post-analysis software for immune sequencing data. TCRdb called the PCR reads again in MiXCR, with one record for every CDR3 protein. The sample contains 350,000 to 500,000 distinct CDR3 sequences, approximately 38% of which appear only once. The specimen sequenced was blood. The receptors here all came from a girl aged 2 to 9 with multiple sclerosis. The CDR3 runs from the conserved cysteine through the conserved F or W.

cdr3_aa: CASGLGSRGEAFF
j_call: TRBJ1-1
v_call: TRBV12-5

cdr3_aa: CASSISGRAYEQYF
j_call: TRBJ2-7
v_call: TRBV12-3/TRBV12-4

cdr3_aa: CASSQRSGTPGFYGYTF
j_call: TRBJ1-2
v_call: TRBV4-2

cdr3_aa: CASSPRDRSTSYEQYF
j_call: TRBJ2-7
v_call: TRBV13

cdr3_aa: CASWQGLSPNQPQHF
j_call: TRBJ1-5
v_call: TRBV2

cdr3_aa: CSANKQGNYGYTF
j_call: TRBJ1-2
v_call: TRBV20-1

cdr3_aa: CASSLEQSTGGEKLFF
j_call: TRBJ1-4
v_call: TRBV5-1

cdr3_aa: CASSATLPGRTYEQYF
j_call: .
v_call: TRBV5-6

cdr3_aa: CASSSGRPEKLFF
j_call: TRBJ1-4
v_call: TRBV28

cdr3_aa: CASSLNGIPRDEQFF
j_call: TRBJ2-1
v_call: TRBV7-3

cdr3_aa: CSVFEASGRVRQFF
j_call: TRBJ2-1
v_call: TRBV29-1

cdr3_aa: CATTGIPSTEAFF
j_call: TRBJ1-1
v_call: TRBV7-8

cdr3_aa: CSVGLAGFETQYF
j_call: TRBJ2-5
v_call: TRBV29-1

cdr3_aa: CATLSGHPTQYF
j_call: .
v_call: TRBV6-5

cdr3_aa: CAQAAQGYTEAFF
j_call: TRBJ1-1
v_call: TRBV30

cdr3_aa: CASSYFPRAGPESNQPQHF
j_call: TRBJ1-5
v_call: TRBV6-2/TRBV6-3

cdr3_aa: CASSLGRVYNEQFF
j_call: TRBJ2-1
v_call: TRBV7-3

cdr3_aa: CAISAKGAGYGYTF
j_call: TRBJ1-2
v_call: TRBV10-3

cdr3_aa: CASSYVQSSYEQYF
j_call: TRBJ2-7
v_call: TRBV6-6

cdr3_aa: CASSLERGSATNEKLFF
j_call: TRBJ1-4
v_call: TRBV7-2

cdr3_aa: CASSSGTGGGETQYF
j_call: TRBJ2-5
v_call: TRBV5-1

cdr3_aa: CTSSYSSKGRSYNEQFF
j_call: TRBJ2-1
v_call: TRBV6-5

cdr3_aa: CASSPPGQGIPYSTDTQYF
j_call: TRBJ2-3
v_call: TRBV18

cdr3_aa: CASSFSPQGGPSGYTF
j_call: TRBJ1-2
v_call: TRBV5-5

cdr3_aa: CSASFQAFF
j_call: TRBJ1-1
v_call: TRBV20-1

cdr3_aa: CSARVAGYLRF
j_call: TRBJ2-4
v_call: TRBV20-1

cdr3_aa: CASSQLAGNEQFF
j_call: TRBJ2-1
v_call: TRBV6-2/TRBV6-3

cdr3_aa: CASSERALITNTEAFF
j_call: TRBJ1-1
v_call: TRBV5-1

cdr3_aa: CASSLVATKEQYF
j_call: TRBJ2-7
v_call: TRBV5-8

cdr3_aa: CASSGGQLPYEQYF
j_call: TRBJ2-7
v_call: TRBV28

cdr3_aa: CASSSTSADTQYF
j_call: TRBJ2-3
v_call: TRBV5-1

cdr3_aa: CASAIGGADTQYF
j_call: TRBJ2-3
v_call: TRBV12-5

cdr3_aa: CASSPGLADVTYEQYF
j_call: .
v_call: TRBV18

cdr3_aa: CASSPRDSGYGYTF
j_call: TRBJ1-2
v_call: TRBV3-1

cdr3_aa: CASSLAVTGYSNQPQHF
j_call: TRBJ1-5
v_call: TRBV7-9

cdr3_aa: CASTRQERTYQETQFF
j_call: .
v_call: TRBV7-3

cdr3_aa: CASSLSGATNQPQHF
j_call: TRBJ1-5
v_call: TRBV5-1

cdr3_aa: CSVDRPGGLTDTQYF
j_call: TRBJ2-3
v_call: TRBV29-1

cdr3_aa: CASSYLGSEAFF
j_call: TRBJ1-1
v_call: TRBV6-5

cdr3_aa: CASALWPYGYTF
j_call: TRBJ1-2
v_call: TRBV28

cdr3_aa: CASSPQVGTQYF
j_call: TRBJ2-3
v_call: TRBV12-3/TRBV12-4

cdr3_aa: CATSDLEEQFF
j_call: TRBJ2-1
v_call: TRBV24-1

cdr3_aa: CASSLWTDYGYTF
j_call: TRBJ1-2
v_call: TRBV5-6

cdr3_aa: CASSLVWLAERVNEQFF
j_call: TRBJ2-1
v_call: TRBV11-1

cdr3_aa: CASFQMNTEAFF
j_call: TRBJ1-1
v_call: TRBV27

cdr3_aa: CASSLACYEQYF
j_call: TRBJ2-7
v_call: TRBV7-2

cdr3_aa: CSVGAQRYNEQFF
j_call: TRBJ2-1
v_call: TRBV29-1

cdr3_aa: CASSPQQATNEKLFF
j_call: TRBJ1-4
v_call: TRBV6-5

cdr3_aa: CASSPRGAGLSKQTQYF
j_call: .
v_call: TRBV12-3/TRBV12-4

cdr3_aa: CASSQINLVSYNEQFF
j_call: TRBJ2-1
v_call: TRBV4-1

cdr3_aa: CAMRDGDTQYF
j_call: TRBJ2-3
v_call: TRBV6-1

cdr3_aa: CATSPHYDGRARMVEQYF
j_call: TRBJ2-7
v_call: TRBV15

cdr3_aa: CASSLPTRTARLLSYGYTF
j_call: TRBJ1-2
v_call: TRBV28

cdr3_aa: CSVQIYTEAFF
j_call: TRBJ1-1
v_call: TRBV29-1

cdr3_aa: CASTVGLAGNEQYF
j_call: TRBJ2-5
v_call: TRBV6-5